A selection of T cell receptor beta chains follows, all from one sample in a study of graft-versus-host responses after intestinal transplantation. Assay used: immunoSEQ multiplex PCR; TCRdb lists only in-frame clones, some missing. The repertoire holds about 100,000 clones, about 90% seen once, with over 0.7% in the top ten. The antigens of these receptors remain unknown. The sequencing here drew on unstimulated CD4+ T cells sorted from spleen or lymph node cells, taken before intestinal transplant. The receptors come from a human donor who received an intestinal transplant. The CDR3 runs from the conserved cysteine through the conserved F or W. A D gene is named only where the DNA matches it firmly. Clone size is shown for a subset of rows, as once, few, many or a class of expanded clone.

V: TRBV6-6; size: many; D: .; J: TRBJ1-5; CDR3: CASSTGQKHQPQHF; DNA: TGTGCCAGCAGTACAGGACAGAAACATCAGCCCCAGCATTTT
V: TRBV2; size: .; D: TRBD1; J: TRBJ1-1; CDR3: CASSVRGTGGQTEAFF; DNA: TGTGCCAGCAGTGTAAGGGGGACAGGGGGCCAAACTGAAGCTTTCTTT
V: TRBV6-5; size: .; D: .; J: TRBJ2-5; CDR3: CASKSGVGTQYF; DNA: TGTGCCAGCAAGTCGGGGGTCGGGACCCAGTACTTC
V: TRBV7-9; size: few; D: .; J: TRBJ1-3; CDR3: CASSLAMGPSGNTIYF; DNA: TGTGCCAGCAGCTTAGCTATGGGCCCCTCTGGAAACACCATATATTTT
V: TRBV5-6; size: .; D: .; J: TRBJ1-2; CDR3: CASSLGTPANYGYTF; DNA: TGTGCCAGCAGCTTGGGGACTCCGGCTAACTATGGCTACACCTTC
V: TRBV10-1; size: .; D: .; J: TRBJ1-1; CDR3: CASSRDGNTEAFF; DNA: TGCGCCAGCAGTCGGGACGGAAATACTGAAGCTTTCTTT
V: TRBV10-3; size: .; D: TRBD2; J: TRBJ2-3; CDR3: CAISTSGGTDTQYF; DNA: TGTGCCATCAGTACTAGCGGGGGAACAGATACGCAGTATTTT
V: TRBV18; size: .; D: .; J: TRBJ2-7; CDR3: CASSPPVRNEQYF; DNA: TGTGCCAGCTCACCACCGGTAAGGAACGAGCAGTACTTC
V: TRBV6-6; size: once; D: .; J: TRBJ2-1; CDR3: CASSYSTGSEQFF; DNA: TGTGCCAGCAGTTACTCCACAGGGAGTGAGCAGTTCTTC
V: TRBV6-5; size: .; D: TRBD1; J: TRBJ2-3; CDR3: CASSPGQGAVDTQYF; DNA: TGTGCCAGCAGCCCGGGACAGGGGGCTGTGGATACGCAGTATTTT
V: TRBV19; size: .; D: TRBD1; J: TRBJ1-6; CDR3: CASSKYPGQGSSPLHF; DNA: TGTGCCAGTAGTAAATATCCGGGACAGGGCTCTTCACCCCTCCACTTT